This TCR beta chain comes out of a study of monozygotic twins with inflammatory bowel disease. TCRdb re-analyzed the 5' RACE reads; it lists each CDR3 protein once, without DNA. This sample's clone table lists about 350,000 distinct CDR3 sequences. Germline CDR1 LGHDT, CDR2 YNNKEL (reference sequence). CDR3 length: 17 residues. Unsorted whole blood yielded the total RNA, with T cells left unselected. This TCR derives from a human donor with ulcerative colitis or Crohn's disease, or a healthy co-twin of an affected twin (not recorded which). Sequenced material: blood. The V call is TRBV3-1, the J call TRBJ2-4; no DNA is available, so the TRBD2 call from TCRdb remains unchecked. CDR3 sequence reads: CASSQSGGNIAKNIQYF.